Below are 8 T cell receptor beta chains sequenced from a single sample in a study of cytomegalovirus exposure and HLA in healthy donors. Researchers ran the PCR with 60 Vbeta and 13 Jbeta primers. Only in-frame clones appear in the TCRdb table, and some are missing; sequencing was by immunoSEQ multiplex PCR. The sample consists of some 100,000 clones, 65% to 80% of them appearing once. Input material: PBMCs. These receptors all come from a female donor in good health and CMV-seropositive.

V is TRBV18 and J is TRBJ2-7; 8 bases agree with TRBD1. J gave up 0 bases and V 5 bases, and 6 bases lay outside the gene matches. CDR3 length: 15 residues. The germline CDR1 and CDR2 sequences are KGHSH and LQKENI. Written as DNA, the CDR3 is TGTGCCAGCTCAATGACAGGGGCCCTCTCCTACGAGCAGTACTTC. Protein product: CASSMTGALSYEQYF.

This chain connects TRBV7-3 to TRBJ2-1, with TRBD2 matching 12 bases. The germline gives CDR1 SGHTA, CDR2 FQGTGA. The CDR3 has 15 amino acids. After removal of 7 bases from V and 3 bases from J, the junction contained 4 bases not matched to a gene. This CDR3 is CASKPTSGSYNEQFF. Here the CDR3 DNA reads TGTGCCAGCAAGCCGACTAGCGGGAGCTACAATGAGCAGTTCTTC.

This clone has just one count. This chain uses TRBV27 with TRBJ2-1, with TRBD1 matching 9 bases. The length of the CDR3 is 14 residues. Germline CDR1 and CDR2: MNHEY and SMNVEV (reference sequence). V was clipped by 4 bases and J by 6 bases; unmatched bases: 4. The CDR3 bases are TGTGCCAGCAGTTGGACAGGGGTACTCAATGAGCAGTTCTTC. It codes for CASSWTGVLNEQFF.

The gene calls are TRBV18 and TRBJ2-5; TRBD2 matches at 13 bases. From germline, CDR1 is KGHSH and CDR2 LQKENI. The CDR3 runs to 16 residues. Germline trimming cut 0 bases from V and 2 bases from J; bases unmatched to any gene: 0. The CDR3 is CASSPPGLAGQETQYF. CDR3 bases: TGTGCCAGCTCACCACCGGGACTAGCGGGGCAAGAGACCCAGTACTTC.

V usage is TRBV7-9 and J usage is TRBJ2-6; D not resolved. The V end lost 10 bases, the J end lost 0 bases, and 4 bases lay between the germline ends. The CDR3 is 12 residues long. Germline CDR1 SEHNR, CDR2 FQNEAQ (reference sequence). Written as DNA, the CDR3 is TGTGCCATCGTCTCTGGGGCCAACGTCCTGACTTTC. It encodes CAIVSGANVLTF.

The chain has TRBV7-3 and TRBJ2-2; perhaps TRBD2 as D (6 bases). Between the trimmed V and J ends, which lost 1 base and 4 bases, there was a span of 7 bases. Per germline, CDR1 SGHTA and CDR2 FQGTGA. The CDR3 covers 14 residues. The CDR3: CASSLIAVTGELFF. DNA for the CDR3: TGTGCCAGCAGCTTAATAGCGGTCACCGGGGAGCTGTTTTTT.

The chain couples TRBV7-6 to TRBJ1-6; TRBD1 is a possible D gene (5 bases). The CDR3 is 14 amino acids. V lost 5 bases and J 7 bases, leaving 12 bases between the germline ends. Per the germline V gene, CDR1 is SGHVS and CDR2 is FNYEAQ. CDR3 protein: CASSPRQKNSPLHF. The CDR3 nucleotides are TGTGCCAGCAGCCCCAGACAGAAAAATTCACCCCTCCACTTT.

The gene calls are TRBV11-2 and TRBJ1-4; tentative D call: TRBD1 (6 bases). The CDR3 has 15 residues. Germline values: CDR1 SGHAT, CDR2 FQNNGV. V lost 5 bases to trimming and J lost 0 bases, with 10 bases between them. Here the CDR3 DNA reads TGTGCCAGCAGCCCCACAGGGACAACTAATGAAAAACTGTTTTTT. It is translated as CASSPTGTTNEKLFF.